Sequencing of this T cell receptor (beta chain) was carried out in a study of shared clonotypes between healthy human individuals. Findings and caveats of the study: The generation probabilities recorded for non-shared clonotypes fell below those of clonotypes shared by all four donors. Having only a few donors restricted how much genetic and exposure-history diversity was captured.

The assay was immunoSEQ multiplex PCR, and TCRdb's table has in-frame clones only and misses some. The data hold some 2,500,000 clones, with 80% to 95% observed a single time. V shed 10 bases, J shed 3 bases, and the junction held 7 bases outside the gene matches. In germline, CDR1 is SNHLY, CDR2 FYNNEI. The CDR3 runs 13 residues. On this clone: What it recognizes is unknown.

The sequence was collected from a man aged 18 to 29 in good health. Some clones in this sample may be carry-over from other donors' samples. V is TRBV2 and J is TRBJ1-2; 8 bases are a match to TRBD1. Input material: naive CD4+ T cells from PBMCs. Noted subset: CD45RA+ positively selected. CDR3 nucleotide sequence: TGTGCCACCCAGGACAGGGCCTACTATGGCTACACCTTC. This sequence encodes CATQDRAYYGYTF.